The entry below describes one T cell receptor (beta chain). This CDR3 has 12 amino acids. The V and J ends lost 6 bases and 5 bases, in that order; junction bases with no gene match: 4. Germline V CDR1 and CDR2: DFQATT, SNEGSKA (reference sequence). This sample was taken from a study of regulatory T cells in long-lasting Graves disease. Time point noted: persistent/refractory GD, antithyroid drugs over 5 years with positive TRAb. RNA extracted from PBMCs served as the sequencing template. Building the TCR beta libraries relied on iRepertoire HTBI primers, and CDR3 regions underwent Arm-PCR. In TCRdb, the multiplex PCR reads were re-called with MiXCR into one record per CDR3 protein. The sample yields roughly 300,000 distinct CDR3 sequences, more than 20% seen once.

The chain links TRBV20-1 to TRBJ1-5; 7 bases line up with TRBD1. The sample consisted of peripheral blood mononuclear cells (PBMCs), taken when the disease was refractory, from a patient treated with antithyroid drugs. The sequence was obtained from a female donor with Graves disease. The CDR3: CSATGQYQPQHF. The CDR3 region has the DNA TGCAGTGCGACGGGACAGTATCAGCCCCAGCATTTT.